A selection of T cell receptor beta chains follows, all from one sample in a study of T cell responses to AZD1222 COVID-19 vaccine. Sequenced by immunoSEQ multiplex PCR; TCRdb stores in-frame clones only, minus some. The table has 100,000 to 150,000 clones, roughly nine tenths seen once. The starting material was peripheral blood, obtained on day 0 of AZD1222 vaccination. All receptors derive from an adult in good health. The CDR3 runs from the conserved cysteine through the conserved F or W. A D gene is named only where the DNA matches it firmly. Size is stated for part of the rows, as once, few or many counts, or as a class when the clone is expanded.

J: TRBJ2-7; V: TRBV6-2/TRBV6-3; size: -; D: TRBD2; CDR3: CASSYFRLAASYEQYF; DNA: TGTGCCAGCAGTTACTTCAGGCTAGCGGCCTCCTACGAGCAGTACTTC
J: TRBJ2-2; V: TRBV10-1; size: -; D: TRBD2; CDR3: CASSPGTSGVGELFF; DNA: TGCGCCAGCAGTCCTGGGACTAGCGGGGTCGGGGAGCTGTTTTTT
J: TRBJ2-1; V: TRBV19; size: -; D: TRBD2; CDR3: CASRKLAGGPGNEQFF; DNA: TGTGCCAGTAGAAAACTAGCGGGAGGGCCTGGTAATGAGCAGTTCTTC
J: TRBJ2-3; V: TRBV7-9; size: -; D: -; CDR3: CASSLVPAISTDTQYF; DNA: TGTGCCAGCAGCTTAGTTCCGGCTATAAGCACAGATACGCAGTATTTT
J: TRBJ1-5; V: TRBV2; size: -; D: -; CDR3: CASSPPGQPQHF; DNA: TGTGCCAGCAGCCCCCCCGGTCAGCCCCAGCATTTT
J: TRBJ1-1; V: TRBV18; size: -; D: TRBD1; CDR3: CASFMTGVNTEAFF; DNA: TGTGCCAGCTTCATGACAGGGGTGAACACTGAAGCTTTCTTT
J: TRBJ1-2; V: TRBV6-1; size: -; D: -; CDR3: CASSDGKLYYGYTF; DNA: TGTGCCAGCAGTGACGGCAAGCTCTACTATGGCTACACCTTC
J: TRBJ2-7; V: TRBV6-1; size: -; D: -; CDR3: CASSEDAGASYEQYF; DNA: TGTGCCAGCAGTGAAGATGCAGGGGCCTCCTACGAGCAGTACTTC
J: TRBJ2-2; V: TRBV15; size: -; D: -; CDR3: CATSNKPEVGTGELFF; DNA: TGTGCCACCAGCAACAAACCTGAGGTTGGCACCGGGGAGCTGTTTTTT
J: TRBJ2-1; V: TRBV4-3; size: -; D: TRBD2; CDR3: CASSQEGRGDNEQFF; DNA: TGCGCCAGCAGCCAAGAGGGGCGGGGGGACAATGAGCAGTTCTTC
J: TRBJ2-7; V: TRBV13; size: -; D: -; CDR3: CASGWTSSYEQYF; DNA: TGTGCCAGCGGATGGACTTCCTCCTACGAGCAGTACTTC
J: TRBJ2-7; V: TRBV3-1/TRBV3-2; size: -; D: -; CDR3: CASSPWAGRRSYEQYF; DNA: TGTGCCAGCAGCCCGTGGGCGGGCAGGCGATCCTACGAGCAGTACTTC
J: TRBJ1-2; V: TRBV10-3; size: -; D: -; CDR3: CAISAGGSGYGYTF; DNA: TGTGCCATCAGTGCTGGGGGCTCCGGCTATGGCTACACCTTC
J: TRBJ2-7; V: TRBV14; size: -; D: -; CDR3: CASSQLGYYEQYF; DNA: TGTGCCAGCAGCCAATTGGGGTACTACGAGCAGTACTTC
J: TRBJ1-2; V: TRBV18; size: -; D: TRBD1; CDR3: CASSPTGDGYTF; DNA: TGTGCCAGCTCACCTACAGGGGATGGCTACACCTTC
J: TRBJ1-4; V: TRBV5-6; size: once; D: -; CDR3: CASSLVGNEKLFF; DNA: TGTGCCAGCAGCTTGGTTGGAAATGAAAAACTGTTTTTT
J: TRBJ1-3; V: TRBV5-7; size: -; D: -; CDR3: CASSLQESGNTIYF; DNA: TGTGCCAGCAGCTTACAGGAAAGTGGAAACACCATATATTTT
J: TRBJ2-2; V: TRBV27; size: -; D: TRBD1; CDR3: CASSPTTGGGTGELFF; DNA: TGTGCCAGCAGTCCGACGACAGGGGGAGGCACCGGGGAGCTGTTTTTT
J: TRBJ2-1; V: TRBV14; size: -; D: -; CDR3: CASSHGGIEQFF; DNA: TGTGCCAGCAGCCACGGTGGCATTGAGCAGTTCTTC
J: TRBJ2-2; V: TRBV5-3; size: -; D: -; CDR3: CARSFGVDGRESVTGELFF; DNA: TGTGCCAGAAGCTTTGGGGTGGATGGCCGGGAGTCTGTCACCGGGGAGCTGTTTTTT
J: TRBJ2-2; V: TRBV10-2; size: -; D: -; CDR3: CASSWDPTNTGELFF; DNA: TGCGCCAGCAGTTGGGACCCTACGAACACCGGGGAGCTGTTTTTT
J: TRBJ2-4; V: TRBV6-2/TRBV6-3; size: once; D: TRBD1; CDR3: CASSARDRGNIQYF; DNA: TGTGCCAGCAGTGCCAGGGACAGGGGAAACATTCAGTACTTC
J: TRBJ1-1; V: TRBV6-1; size: -; D: TRBD1; CDR3: CASSELGQWNTEAFF; DNA: TGTGCCAGCAGTGAATTGGGACAGTGGAACACTGAAGCTTTCTTT
J: TRBJ2-2; V: TRBV25-1; size: -; D: -; CDR3: CASSVRASTGELFF; DNA: TGTGCCAGCAGTGTCCGGGCTTCCACCGGGGAGCTGTTTTTT
J: TRBJ2-1; V: TRBV10-3; size: -; D: TRBD2; CDR3: CAISDTSGRFVHEQFF; DNA: TGTGCCATCAGTGACACTAGCGGGAGATTTGTCCATGAGCAGTTCTTC
J: TRBJ2-5; V: TRBV5-6; size: -; D: TRBD2; CDR3: CASSFSGLAGGPGETQYF; DNA: TGTGCCAGCAGCTTCAGTGGACTAGCGGGAGGGCCGGGAGAGACCCAGTACTTC
J: TRBJ1-2; V: TRBV5-1; size: -; D: -; CDR3: CASSLAAGVRYGYTF; DNA: TGCGCCAGCAGCTTGGCGGCAGGGGTTCGCTATGGCTACACCTTC
J: TRBJ2-5; V: TRBV28; size: -; D: TRBD1; CDR3: CASSSPGQGGQTQYF; DNA: TGTGCCAGCAGTTCTCCGGGACAGGGGGGACAGACCCAGTACTTC
J: TRBJ2-5; V: TRBV7-9; size: -; D: -; CDR3: CASSERVTQYF; DNA: TGTGCCAGCAGCGAGCGAGTTACCCAGTACTTC
J: TRBJ1-2; V: TRBV28; size: once; D: -; CDR3: CASSSVGAMPGYTF; DNA: TGTGCCAGCAGTTCGGTCGGGGCCATGCCTGGCTACACCTTC
J: TRBJ2-3; V: TRBV9; size: -; D: -; CDR3: CASSVDLSTQYF; DNA: TGTGCCAGCAGCGTAGATCTGAGTACGCAGTATTTT
J: TRBJ2-3; V: TRBV12-3/TRBV12-4; size: -; D: -; CDR3: CASSPGAVDTQYF; DNA: TGTGCCAGCAGCCCGGGAGCCGTAGATACGCAGTATTTT
J: TRBJ1-5; V: TRBV28; size: -; D: -; CDR3: CASSPTLGLFQPQHF; DNA: TGTGCCAGCAGCCCCACTTTGGGACTTTTTCAGCCCCAGCATTTT
J: TRBJ2-5; V: TRBV3-1/TRBV3-2; size: -; D: -; CDR3: CASSQREETQYF; DNA: TGTGCCAGCAGCCAACGGGAAGAGACCCAGTACTTC
J: TRBJ2-5; V: TRBV4-3; size: -; D: TRBD2; CDR3: CASSPTGTSGGETQYF; DNA: TGCGCCAGCAGCCCCACCGGGACTAGCGGGGGAGAGACCCAGTACTTC